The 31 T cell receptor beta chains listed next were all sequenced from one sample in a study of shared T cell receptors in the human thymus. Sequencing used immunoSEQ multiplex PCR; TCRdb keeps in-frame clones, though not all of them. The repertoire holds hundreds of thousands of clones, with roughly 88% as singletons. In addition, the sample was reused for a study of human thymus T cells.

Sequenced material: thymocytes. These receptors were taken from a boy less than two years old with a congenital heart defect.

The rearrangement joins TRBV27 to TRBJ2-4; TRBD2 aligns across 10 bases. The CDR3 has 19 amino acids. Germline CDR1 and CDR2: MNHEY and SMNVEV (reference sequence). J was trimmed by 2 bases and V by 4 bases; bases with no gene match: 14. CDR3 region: CASSSSPPSGSRTKNIQYF. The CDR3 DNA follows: TGTGCCAGCAGTTCAAGCCCCCCTAGCGGGAGTAGGACCAAAAACATTCAGTACTTC.

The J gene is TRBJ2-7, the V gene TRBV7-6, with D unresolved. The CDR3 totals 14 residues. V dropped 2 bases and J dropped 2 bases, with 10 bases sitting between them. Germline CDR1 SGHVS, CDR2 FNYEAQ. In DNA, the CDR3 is TGTGCCAGCAGCTTAAGTGGGCAGGCCTACGAGCAGTACTTC. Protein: CASSLSGQAYEQYF. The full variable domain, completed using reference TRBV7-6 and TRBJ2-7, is GAGVSQSPRYKVTKRGQDVALRCDPISGHVSLYWYRQALGQGPEFLTYFNYEAQQDKSGLPNDRFSAERPEGSISTLTIQRTEQRDSAMYRCASSLSGQAYEQYFGPGTRLTVT.

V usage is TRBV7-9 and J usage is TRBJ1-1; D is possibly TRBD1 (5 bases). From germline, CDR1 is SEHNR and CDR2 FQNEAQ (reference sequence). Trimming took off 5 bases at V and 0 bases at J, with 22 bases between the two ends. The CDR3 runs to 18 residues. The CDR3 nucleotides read TGTGCCAGCAGCCCCCCGGGGGGGAACTCGTCGGTGAACACTGAAGCTTTCTTT. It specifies CASSPPGGNSSVNTEAFF.

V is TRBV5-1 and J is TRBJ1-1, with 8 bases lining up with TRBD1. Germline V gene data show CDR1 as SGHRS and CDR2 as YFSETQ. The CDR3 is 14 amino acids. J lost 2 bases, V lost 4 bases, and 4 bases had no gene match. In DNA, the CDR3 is TGCGCCAGCAGCGCGGGACAGGTTAACACTGAAGCTTTCTTT. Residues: CASSAGQVNTEAFF. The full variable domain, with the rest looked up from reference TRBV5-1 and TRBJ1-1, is KAGVTQTPRYLIKTRGQQVTLSCSPISGHRSVSWYQQTPGQGLQFLFEYFSETQRNKGNFPGRFSGRQFSNSRSEMNVSTLELGDSALYLCASSAGQVNTEAFFGQGTRLTVV.

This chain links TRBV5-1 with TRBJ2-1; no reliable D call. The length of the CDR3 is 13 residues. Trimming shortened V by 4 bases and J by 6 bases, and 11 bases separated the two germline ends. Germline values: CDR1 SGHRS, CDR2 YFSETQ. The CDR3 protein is CASSRARSNEQFF. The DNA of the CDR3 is TGCGCCAGCAGCCGAGCGAGATCCAATGAGCAGTTCTTC.

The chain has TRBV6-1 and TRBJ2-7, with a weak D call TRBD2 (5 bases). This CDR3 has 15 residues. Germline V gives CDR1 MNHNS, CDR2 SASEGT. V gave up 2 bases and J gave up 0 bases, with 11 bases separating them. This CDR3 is CASSEKGEGSYEQYF. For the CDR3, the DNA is TGTGCCAGCAGTGAAAAGGGAGAGGGCTCCTACGAGCAGTACTTC.

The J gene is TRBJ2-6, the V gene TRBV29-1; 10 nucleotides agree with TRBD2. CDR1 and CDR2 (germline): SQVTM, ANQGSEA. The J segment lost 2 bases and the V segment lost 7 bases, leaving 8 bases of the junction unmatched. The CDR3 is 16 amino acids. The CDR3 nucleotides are TGCAGCGCTAGGACTAGCGGAGCCCCTGGGGCCAACGTCCTGACTTTC. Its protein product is CSARTSGAPGANVLTF.

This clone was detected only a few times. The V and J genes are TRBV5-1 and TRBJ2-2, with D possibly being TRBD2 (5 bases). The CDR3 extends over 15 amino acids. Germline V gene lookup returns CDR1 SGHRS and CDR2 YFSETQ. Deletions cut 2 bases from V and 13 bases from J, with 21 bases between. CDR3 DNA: TGCGCCAGCAGCTTCAGGCCCGGGAAACACCGAGGGCTGTTTTTT. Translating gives CASSFRPGKHRGLFF.

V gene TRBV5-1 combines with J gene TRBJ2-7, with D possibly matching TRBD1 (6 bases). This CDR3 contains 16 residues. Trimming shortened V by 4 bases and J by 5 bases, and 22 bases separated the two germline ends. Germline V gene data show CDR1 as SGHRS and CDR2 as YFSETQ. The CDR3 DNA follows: TGCGCCAGCAGCGGAGTAGGGGGTACAGGGCTCGACGAGCAGTACTTC. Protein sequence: CASSGVGGTGLDEQYF.

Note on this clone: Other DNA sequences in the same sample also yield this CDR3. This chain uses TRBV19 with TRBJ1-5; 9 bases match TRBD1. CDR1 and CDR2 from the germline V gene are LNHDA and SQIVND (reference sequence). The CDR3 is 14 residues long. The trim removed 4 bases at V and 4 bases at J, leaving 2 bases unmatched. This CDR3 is CASSTDRGNQPQHF. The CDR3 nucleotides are TGTGCCAGTAGTACAGACAGGGGGAATCAGCCCCAGCATTTT.

The CDR3 DNA sequence: TGTGCCAGCAGCTTAGGGGCAGGGACAGGGTTCTATGGCTACACCTTC. Its protein product is CASSLGAGTGFYGYTF. The chain uses TRBV13 and TRBJ1-2, with TRBD1 identical over 9 bases. The CDR3 is 16 amino acids. Germline assignment: CDR1 PRHDT and CDR2 FYEKMQ (reference sequence). Trimming removed 0 bases from V and 4 bases from J; junction bases left unmatched: 6. Using reference TRBV13 and TRBJ1-2 for the parts outside the CDR3, the full variable domain is AAGVIQSPRHLIKEKRETATLKCYPIPRHDTVYWYQQGPGQDPQFLISFYEKMQSDKGSIPDRFSAQQFSDYHSELNMSSLELGDSALYFCASSLGAGTGFYGYTFGSGTRLTVV.

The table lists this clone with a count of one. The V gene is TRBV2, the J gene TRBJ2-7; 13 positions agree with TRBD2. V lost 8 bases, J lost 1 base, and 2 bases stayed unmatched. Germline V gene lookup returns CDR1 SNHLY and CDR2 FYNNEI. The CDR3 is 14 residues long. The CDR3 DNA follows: TGTGCCAGCGGACTAGCGGGAGCGTCCTACGAGCAGTACTTC. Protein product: CASGLAGASYEQYF.

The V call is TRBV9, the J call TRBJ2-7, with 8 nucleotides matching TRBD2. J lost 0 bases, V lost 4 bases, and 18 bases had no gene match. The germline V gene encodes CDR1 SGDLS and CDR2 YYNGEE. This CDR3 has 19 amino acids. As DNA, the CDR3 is TGTGCCAGCAGCTTGGGGGACGGAACTAGCGGTAGACCCTCCTACGAGCAGTACTTC. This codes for CASSLGDGTSGRPSYEQYF.

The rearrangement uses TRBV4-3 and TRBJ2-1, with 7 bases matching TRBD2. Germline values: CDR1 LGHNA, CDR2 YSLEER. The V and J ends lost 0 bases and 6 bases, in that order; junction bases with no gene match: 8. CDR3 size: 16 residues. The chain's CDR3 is CASSQDRRGSTNEQFF. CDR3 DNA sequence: TGCGCCAGCAGCCAAGATAGACGCGGGAGCACCAATGAGCAGTTCTTC.

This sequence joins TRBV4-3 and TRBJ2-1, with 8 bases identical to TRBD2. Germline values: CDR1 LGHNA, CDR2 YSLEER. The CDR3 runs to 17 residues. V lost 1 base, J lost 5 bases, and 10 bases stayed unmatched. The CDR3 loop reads CASSQAVAGGNNNEQFF. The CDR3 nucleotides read TGCGCCAGCAGCCAAGCCGTGGCGGGAGGAAATAACAATGAGCAGTTCTTC.

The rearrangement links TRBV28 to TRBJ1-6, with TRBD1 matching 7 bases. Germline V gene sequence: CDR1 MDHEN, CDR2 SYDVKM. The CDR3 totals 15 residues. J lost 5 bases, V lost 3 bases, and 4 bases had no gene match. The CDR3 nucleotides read TGTGCCAGCAGTTTCGGGACAGCTAATAATTCACCCCTCCACTTT. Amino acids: CASSFGTANNSPLHF.

CDR3 in DNA: TGTGCCAGCAGTGAGTGGGGGGGGGAACCCGGGGGATACTATGGCTACACCTTC. It codes for CASSEWGGEPGGYYGYTF. The chain combines TRBV6-1 with TRBJ1-2; D is possibly TRBD1 (5 bases). The V gene's germline CDR1 is MNHNS and CDR2 SASEGT. CDR3 length: 18 residues. Trimming shortened V by 3 bases and J by 3 bases, and 23 bases separated the two germline ends.

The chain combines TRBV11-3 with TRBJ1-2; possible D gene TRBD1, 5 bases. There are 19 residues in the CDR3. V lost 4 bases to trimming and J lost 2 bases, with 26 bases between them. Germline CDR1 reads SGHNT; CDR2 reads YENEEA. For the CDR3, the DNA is TGTGCCAGCAGCTCAACACCCCCCCGGCTCAGGGCGAAAAACTATGGCTACACCTTC. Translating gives CASSSTPPRLRAKNYGYTF.

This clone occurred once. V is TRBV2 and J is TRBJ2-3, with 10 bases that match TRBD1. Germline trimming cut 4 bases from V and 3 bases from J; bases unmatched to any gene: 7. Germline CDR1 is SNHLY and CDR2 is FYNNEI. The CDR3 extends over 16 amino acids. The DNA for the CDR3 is TGTGCCAGCAGTGGAGACAGGGGGCGCCGGACAGATACGCAGTATTTT. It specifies CASSGDRGRRTDTQYF. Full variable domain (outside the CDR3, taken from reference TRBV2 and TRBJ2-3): EPEVTQTPSHQVTQMGQEVILRCVPISNHLYFYWYRQILGQKVEFLVSFYNNEISEKSEIFDDQFSVERPDGSNFTLKIRSTKLEDSAMYFCASSGDRGRRTDTQYFGPGTRLTVL.

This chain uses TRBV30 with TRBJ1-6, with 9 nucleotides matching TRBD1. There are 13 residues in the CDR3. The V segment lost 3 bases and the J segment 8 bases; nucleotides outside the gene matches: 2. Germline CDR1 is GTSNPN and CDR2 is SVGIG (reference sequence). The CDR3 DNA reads TGTGCCTGGAGACAGGGGGCGGATTCACCCCTCCACTTT. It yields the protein CAWRQGADSPLHF.

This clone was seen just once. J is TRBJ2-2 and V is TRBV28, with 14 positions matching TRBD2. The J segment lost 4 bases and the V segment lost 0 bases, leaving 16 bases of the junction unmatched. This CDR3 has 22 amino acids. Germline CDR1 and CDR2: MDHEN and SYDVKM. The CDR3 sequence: CASSLCDRDPGLAGVGTGELFF. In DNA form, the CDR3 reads TGTGCCAGCAGTTTATGTGATCGGGATCCGGGACTAGCGGGAGTTGGCACCGGGGAGCTGTTTTTT.

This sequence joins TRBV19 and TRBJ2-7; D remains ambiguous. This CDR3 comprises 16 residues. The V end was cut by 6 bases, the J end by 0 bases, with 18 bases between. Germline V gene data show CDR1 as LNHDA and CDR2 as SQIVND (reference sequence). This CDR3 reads CASSPYHFGYSYEQYF. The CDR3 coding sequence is TGTGCCAGTAGCCCATACCACTTCGGGTACTCCTACGAGCAGTACTTC.

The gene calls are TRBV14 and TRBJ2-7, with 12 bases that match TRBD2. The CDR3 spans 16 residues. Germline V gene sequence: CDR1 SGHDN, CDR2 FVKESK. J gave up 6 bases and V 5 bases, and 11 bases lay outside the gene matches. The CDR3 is CASSTSGRPDAFEQYF. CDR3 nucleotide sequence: TGTGCCAGCAGCACTAGCGGGAGGCCGGACGCGTTCGAGCAGTACTTC.

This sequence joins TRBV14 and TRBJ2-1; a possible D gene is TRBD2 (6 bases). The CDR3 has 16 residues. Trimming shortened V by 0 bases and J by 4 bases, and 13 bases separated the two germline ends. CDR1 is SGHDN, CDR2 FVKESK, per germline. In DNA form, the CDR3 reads TGTGCCAGCAGCCAAGATACGACGGGAGAATACAATGAGCAGTTCTTC. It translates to CASSQDTTGEYNEQFF.

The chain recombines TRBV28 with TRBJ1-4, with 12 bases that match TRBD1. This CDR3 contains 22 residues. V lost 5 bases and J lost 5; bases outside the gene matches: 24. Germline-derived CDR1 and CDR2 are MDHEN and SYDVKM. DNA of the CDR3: TGTGCCAGCAGTGCGAAGCACCAGGAAGGGGGGACAGGGGGCCTGGTGAATGAAAAACTGTTTTTT. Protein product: CASSAKHQEGGTGGLVNEKLFF.

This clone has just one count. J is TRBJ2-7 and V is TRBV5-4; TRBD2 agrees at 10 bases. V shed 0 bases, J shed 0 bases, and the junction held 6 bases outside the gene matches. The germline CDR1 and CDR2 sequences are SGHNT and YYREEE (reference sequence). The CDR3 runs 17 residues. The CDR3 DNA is TGTGCCAGCAGCTTGGGACTAGCGGGCCCCAGCTCCTACGAGCAGTACTTC. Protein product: CASSLGLAGPSSYEQYF. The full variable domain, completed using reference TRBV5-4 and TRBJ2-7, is ETGVTQSPTHLIKTRGQQVTLRCSSQSGHNTVSWYQQALGQGPQFIFQYYREEENGRGNFPPRFSGLQFPNYSSELNVNALELDDSALYLCASSLGLAGPSSYEQYFGPGTRLTVT.

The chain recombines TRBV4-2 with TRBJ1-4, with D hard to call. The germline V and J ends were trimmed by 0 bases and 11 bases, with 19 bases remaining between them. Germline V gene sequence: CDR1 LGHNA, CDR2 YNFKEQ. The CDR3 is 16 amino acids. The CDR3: CASSQDRPATTEKLFF. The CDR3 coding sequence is TGTGCCAGCAGCCAAGATAGACCCGCGACCACGGAGAAACTGTTTTTT.

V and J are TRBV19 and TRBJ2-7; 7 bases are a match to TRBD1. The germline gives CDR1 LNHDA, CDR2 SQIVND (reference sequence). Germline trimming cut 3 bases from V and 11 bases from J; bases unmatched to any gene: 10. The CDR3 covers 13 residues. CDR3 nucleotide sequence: TGTGCCAGTAGTATGGTCCAGGGGGAACCAGAGTACTTC. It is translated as CASSMVQGEPEYF.

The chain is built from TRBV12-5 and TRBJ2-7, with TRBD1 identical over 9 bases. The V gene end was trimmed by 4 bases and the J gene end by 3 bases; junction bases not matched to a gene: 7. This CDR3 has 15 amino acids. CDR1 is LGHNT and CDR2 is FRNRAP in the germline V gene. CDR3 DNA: TGTGCTAGTGGTTCCTACACAGGGGGCGACTACGAGCAGTACTTC. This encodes CASGSYTGGDYEQYF.

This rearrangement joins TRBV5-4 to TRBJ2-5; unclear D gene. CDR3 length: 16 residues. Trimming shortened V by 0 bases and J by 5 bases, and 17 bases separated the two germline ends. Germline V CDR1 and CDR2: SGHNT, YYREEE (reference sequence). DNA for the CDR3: TGTGCCAGCAGCTTGGCCGGAACAGCCATGTGGGAGACCCAGTACTTC. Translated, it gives CASSLAGTAMWETQYF. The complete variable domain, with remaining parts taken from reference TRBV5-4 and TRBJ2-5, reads ETGVTQSPTHLIKTRGQQVTLRCSSQSGHNTVSWYQQALGQGPQFIFQYYREEENGRGNFPPRFSGLQFPNYSSELNVNALELDDSALYLCASSLAGTAMWETQYFGPGTRLLVL.

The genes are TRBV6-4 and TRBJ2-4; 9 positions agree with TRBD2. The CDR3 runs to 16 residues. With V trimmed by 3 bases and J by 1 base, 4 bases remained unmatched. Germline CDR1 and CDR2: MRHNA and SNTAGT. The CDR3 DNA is TGTGCCAGCAGTGAAGCCGCGGGAGGGGCCAAAAACATTCAGTACTTC. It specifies CASSEAAGGAKNIQYF.